The clone carrying this T cell receptor (beta chain) has a handful of counts. Template material for amplifying TCR beta CDR3 regions consisted of RNA transcripts. Using the HTBI primer set, a first-round RT-PCR was run on the TCR CDR3. TCRdb re-called the multiplex PCR reads with MiXCR, one entry per CDR3 protein. This sample carries over 150,000 distinct CDR3 sequences, 17% of them seen once, and the ten largest clones take 53%. The sample is drawn from a study of T cells in Graves' hyperthyroidism and ophthalmopathy. This CDR3 contains 17 residues. CDR1 and CDR2 (germline): LNHDA, SQIVND (reference sequence). Trimming at V came to 3 bases and at J to 10 bases, leaving 16 bases not matched to a gene.

The chain has TRBV19 and TRBJ2-1; 9 bases match TRBD2. The sample was blood. The receptor's source is a woman aged 45-59 years with Graves' hyperthyroidism. The CDR3 here is CASSIEILAGVLTEQFF. DNA of the CDR3: TGTGCCAGTAGTATCGAAATCTTAGCGGGAGTTCTGACCGAGCAGTTCTTC. Looking up the rest from reference TRBV19 and TRBJ2-1 gives the full variable domain: DGGITQSPKYLFRKEGQNVTLSCEQNLNHDAMYWYRQDPGQGLRLIYYSQIVNDFQKGDIAEGYSVSREKKESFPLTVTSAQKNPTAFYLCASSIEILAGVLTEQFFGPGTRLTVL.